The rows below give T cell receptor beta chains drawn from one sample of a study of blood T cell repertoires in COVID-19. The protocol was immunoSEQ multiplex PCR, while the TCRdb copy is restricted to in-frame clones and leaves out a portion. The sample lists a few hundred thousand clones; 80% to 90% were seen once. Sequenced material: peripheral blood. Source of these receptors: a woman of 80 years or more with acute or convalescent COVID-19. Each CDR3 is given with its conserved first and last residue. Each record gives: clone size, CDR3 length, D gene, J gene, V gene, CDR3 DNA, CDR3 protein. D genes are given only for firm matches. Clone size is given for some rows only: seen once, a few or many times, or a class if the clone is expanded.

size: .; length: 15; D: .; J: TRBJ1-1; V: TRBV5-4; DNA: TGTGCCAGCAGCTTGGGGCAGGGTCTGAACACTGAAGCTTTCTTT; CDR3: CASSLGQGLNTEAFF
size: .; length: 13; D: TRBD1; J: TRBJ2-5; V: TRBV5-4; DNA: TGTGCCAGCAGCTTCAGGGGGTCCGAGACCCAGTACTTC; CDR3: CASSFRGSETQYF
size: .; length: 14; D: .; J: TRBJ1-1; V: TRBV27; DNA: TGTGCCAGCAGAGTTGAACGGAGTCGGACTGAAGCTTTCTTT; CDR3: CASRVERSRTEAFF
size: .; length: 15; D: .; J: TRBJ2-1; V: TRBV9; DNA: TGTGCCAGCAGCGTAGGAGGGCCGTACTACAATGAGCAGTTCTTC; CDR3: CASSVGGPYYNEQFF
size: .; length: 15; D: .; J: TRBJ1-1; V: TRBV7-8; DNA: TGTGCCAGCAGCCCTCGTGGAGGGGTGAGCACTGAAGCTTTCTTT; CDR3: CASSPRGGVSTEAFF
size: .; length: 15; D: .; J: TRBJ1-2; V: TRBV11-1; DNA: TGTGCCAGCAGCTTACGCCCTGACTCGGCTTTTGGCTACACCTTC; CDR3: CASSLRPDSAFGYTF
size: .; length: 14; D: .; J: TRBJ2-3; V: TRBV6-5; DNA: TGTGCCAGCAGTTACGGCGGGGCTGGAGATACGCAGTATTTT; CDR3: CASSYGGAGDTQYF
size: .; length: 15; D: TRBD2; J: TRBJ2-2; V: TRBV3-1/TRBV3-2; DNA: TGTGCCAGCAGCCAAAGGCGGGGGGACACCGGGGAGCTGTTTTTT; CDR3: CASSQRRGDTGELFF
size: .; length: 15; D: .; J: TRBJ1-3; V: TRBV7-8; DNA: TGTGCCAGCAGCCGGGAGGGCGGAAATGGAAACACCATATATTTT; CDR3: CASSREGGNGNTIYF
size: once; length: 15; D: .; J: TRBJ1-5; V: TRBV7-2; DNA: TGTGCCAGCAGAACCACAGGGCTCGGCAATCAGCCCCAGCATTTT; CDR3: CASRTTGLGNQPQHF
size: many; length: 14; D: .; J: TRBJ2-7; V: TRBV9; DNA: TGTGCCAGCAGCGTAGGACTAGGAGTCTACGAGCAGTACTTC; CDR3: CASSVGLGVYEQYF
size: .; length: 16; D: TRBD1; J: TRBJ1-4; V: TRBV28; DNA: TGTGCCAGCAGTTCCTACAGGGGTGCAACTAATGAAAAACTGTTTTTT; CDR3: CASSSYRGATNEKLFF
size: few; length: 14; D: .; J: TRBJ1-1; V: TRBV7-2; DNA: TGTGCCAGCAGCAAGGCCCCCAGGGACACTGAAGCTTTCTTT; CDR3: CASSKAPRDTEAFF
size: .; length: 16; D: .; J: TRBJ1-1; V: TRBV3-1/TRBV3-2; DNA: TGTGCCAGCAGCCAAGTCCATGGAAAAGCGGACACTGAAGCTTTCTTT; CDR3: CASSQVHGKADTEAFF
size: .; length: 15; D: .; J: TRBJ2-7; V: TRBV9; DNA: TGTGCCAGCAGCGCCACCCCCGGGTCCCTCTACGAGCAGTACTTC; CDR3: CASSATPGSLYEQYF
size: .; length: 14; D: TRBD1; J: TRBJ1-1; V: TRBV9; DNA: TGTGCCAGCAGCGTAGGGACAGGGGGTACTGAAGCTTTCTTT; CDR3: CASSVGTGGTEAFF
size: once; length: 18; D: TRBD1; J: TRBJ1-6; V: TRBV27; DNA: TGTGCCAGCAGTCCGACACCCTCTGGACAGGGCTATAATTCACCCCTCCACTTT; CDR3: CASSPTPSGQGYNSPLHF
size: once; length: 15; D: .; J: TRBJ1-3; V: TRBV9; DNA: TGTGCCAGCAGCGAGGGGGACGGCTCTGGAAACACCATATATTTT; CDR3: CASSEGDGSGNTIYF
size: .; length: 14; D: TRBD1; J: TRBJ2-5; V: TRBV6-5; DNA: TGTGCCAGCAGAGGGAAACAGGGGGCGGAGACCCAGTACTTC; CDR3: CASRGKQGAETQYF
size: .; length: 17; D: TRBD1; J: TRBJ1-5; V: TRBV27; DNA: TGTGCCAGCAGCGTGACCCCGGACAGGGCTGGCAATCAGCCCCAGCATTTT; CDR3: CASSVTPDRAGNQPQHF
size: .; length: 21; D: TRBD1; J: TRBJ1-5; V: TRBV10-1; DNA: TGCGCCAGCAGTGAATACAGGGGGCGTCGAAAAAACCCCCCTAGCAATCAGCCCCAGCATTTT; CDR3: CASSEYRGRRKNPPSNQPQHF
size: .; length: 15; D: TRBD1; J: TRBJ1-4; V: TRBV2; DNA: TGTGCCAGCAGTGGAGCAGGGGGCCTCAATGAAAAACTGTTTTTT; CDR3: CASSGAGGLNEKLFF
size: few; length: 15; D: TRBD1; J: TRBJ1-5; V: TRBV4-2; DNA: TGTGCCAGCAGCACTCGGACAGGGGGCGATCAGCCCCAGCATTTT; CDR3: CASSTRTGGDQPQHF
size: .; length: 13; D: TRBD1; J: TRBJ1-2; V: TRBV10-1; DNA: TGCGCCAGCAGTAGGGACAGGGCCCAGGGCTACACCTTC; CDR3: CASSRDRAQGYTF
size: .; length: 18; D: .; J: TRBJ1-3; V: TRBV5-1; DNA: TGCGCCAGCAGCTGGATGACATTGGAGGGCAGCTCTGGAAACACCATATATTTT; CDR3: CASSWMTLEGSSGNTIYF
size: .; length: 16; D: TRBD2; J: TRBJ2-3; V: TRBV3-1/TRBV3-2; DNA: TGTGCCAGCACCCATTTGAGCGGGAGTGGCCGGGATACGCAGTATTTT; CDR3: CASTHLSGSGRDTQYF
size: once; length: 13; D: TRBD1; J: TRBJ2-7; V: TRBV29-1; DNA: TGCAGCTACGCGAGGGGGCTGGGATACGAGCAGTACTTC; CDR3: CSYARGLGYEQYF